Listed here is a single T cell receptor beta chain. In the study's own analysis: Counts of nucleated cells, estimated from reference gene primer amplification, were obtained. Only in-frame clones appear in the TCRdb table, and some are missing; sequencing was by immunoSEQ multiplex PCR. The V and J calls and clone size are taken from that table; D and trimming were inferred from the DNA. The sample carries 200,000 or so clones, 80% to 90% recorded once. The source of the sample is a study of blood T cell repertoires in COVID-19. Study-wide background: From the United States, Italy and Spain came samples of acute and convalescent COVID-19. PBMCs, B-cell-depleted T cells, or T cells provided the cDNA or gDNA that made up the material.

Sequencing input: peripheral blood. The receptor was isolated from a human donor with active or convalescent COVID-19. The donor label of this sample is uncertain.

CDR3: CAISTGPSYGYTF. CDR3 nucleotide sequence: TGTGCCATCAGTACAGGGCCGTCGTATGGCTACACCTTC. V is TRBV10-3 and J is TRBJ1-2; tentative D call: TRBD1 (6 bases). This CDR3 is 13 amino acids long. The germline V gene has CDR1 ENHRY and CDR2 SYGVKD. V shed 5 bases and J shed 5 bases, with 12 bases lying between them.